One and the same sample provided the 25 T cell receptor beta chains below, sequenced in a study of T cells expressing NK-cell markers. TCRdb reprocessed the 5' RACE reads and stores each CDR3 protein as one record, lacking DNA. Its table lists roughly 350,000 distinct CDR3 sequences. The sequencing sample was made of blood T cells: a sorted CD56 or NKG2C T cell subset, CD4+ or CD8+ T cells, or bulk PBMC T cells (not recorded which). All receptors derive from a man between 18 and 69 years old in good health.

The chain joins TRBV20-1 to TRBJ1-5; lacking DNA, the TRBD1 call made by TCRdb goes unchecked. Germline V CDR1 and CDR2: DFQATT, SNEGSKA (reference sequence). The CDR3 is made up of 15 amino acids. CDR3 amino acids: CSARANTGGNQPQHF.

This chain uses TRBV4-1 with TRBJ2-1; the D gene TCRdb calls, TRBD2, cannot be checked with no DNA. Germline V lookup: CDR1 MGHRA, CDR2 YSYEKL. The CDR3 consists of 16 residues. The CDR3 is CASSPTAGTSSNEQFF.

The chain joins TRBV20-1 to TRBJ2-7; there is no DNA to check the TCRdb D call of TRBD1. The CDR3 spans 15 residues. Germline loops: CDR1 DFQATT, CDR2 SNEGSKA (reference sequence). The CDR3 loop reads CSAPGTGALPYEQYF.

The gene calls are TRBV6-1 and TRBJ1-2; TCRdb's D gene call, TRBD1, goes unchecked for lack of DNA. Germline V gives CDR1 MNHNS, CDR2 SASEGT. CDR3 length equals 19 residues. This chain's CDR3 is CASSEAYGTGGYGNYGYTF.

The chain is built from TRBV29-1 and TRBJ2-1; with no DNA, the TCRdb D assignment of TRBD1 cannot be verified. The CDR3 totals 15 residues. Germline V gene data show CDR1 as SQVTM and CDR2 as ANQGSEA. CDR3 region: CSAQSGTGGGNEQFF.

The V and J genes are TRBV30 and TRBJ1-1; as DNA is missing, the TRBD1 call by TCRdb cannot be tested. The CDR3 runs 12 residues. The germline CDR1 and CDR2 sequences are GTSNPN and SVGIG (reference sequence). CDR3 sequence: CAWTGGWTEAFF.

The chain employs TRBV15 and TRBJ1-1. In germline, CDR1 is LNHNV, CDR2 YYDKDF (reference sequence). This CDR3 contains 15 residues. CDR3 sequence reads: CATSRDPWKSTEAFF. Looking up the rest from reference TRBV15 and TRBJ1-1 gives the full variable domain: DAMVIQNPRYQVTQFGKPVTLSCSQTLNHNVMYWYQQKSSQAPKLLFHYYDKDFNNEADTPDNFQSRRPNTSFCFLDIRSPGLGDTAMYLCATSRDPWKSTEAFFGQGTRLTVV.

The chain links TRBV3-1 to TRBJ2-1; TCRdb proposes TRBD2, but this gene call is untestable without DNA. The germline gives CDR1 LGHDT, CDR2 YNNKEL (reference sequence). This CDR3 is built from 16 residues. The CDR3 region is CASSQSAGTTRNEQFF.

The rearrangement joins TRBV20-1 to TRBJ2-7; TCRdb returns TRBD1, unconfirmable since there is no DNA. Per the germline V gene, CDR1 is DFQATT and CDR2 is SNEGSKA (reference sequence). This CDR3 spans 14 amino acids. The CDR3 reads CSAQQAGTRSEQYF.

The rearrangement uses TRBV28 and TRBJ1-2. Germline lookup yields CDR1 MDHEN and CDR2 SYDVKM. The CDR3 totals 15 residues. The CDR3 sequence: CASSLVSGANYGYTF.

The genes are TRBV4-1 and TRBJ1-5; TCRdb calls TRBD1, which cannot be checked without DNA. CDR1 is MGHRA and CDR2 is YSYEKL in the germline V gene. There are 17 residues in the CDR3. The CDR3 loop is CASSQAKGQGAIQPQHF.

The genes are TRBV7-6 and TRBJ2-2; TCRdb lists TRBD1, though no DNA is available to test this call. CDR3 size: 19 residues. In germline, CDR1 is SGHVS, CDR2 FNYEAQ. Here the CDR3 reads CASSLVNTGGARYTGELFF.

The V gene is TRBV7-2, the J gene TRBJ2-7; the TCRdb D gene call, TRBD2, has no DNA to confirm it. CDR3 size: 17 residues. Germline assignment: CDR1 SGHTA and CDR2 FQGNSA. The CDR3 is CASSLAYSRGAAYEQYF.

V and J are TRBV7-8 and TRBJ2-2; there is no DNA to check the TCRdb D call of TRBD1. The CDR3 contains 15 residues. Germline V lookup: CDR1 SGHVS, CDR2 FQNEAQ. Here the CDR3 reads CASSSARGAIGELFF.

The CDR3 loop is CASSLSLSSTNTGELFF. The V gene is TRBV11-3, the J gene TRBJ2-2. Germline CDR1 reads SGHNT; CDR2 reads YENEEA. The CDR3 is 17 amino acids.

The J gene is TRBJ2-3, the V gene TRBV20-1; TCRdb reports TRBD2, a call that lacks DNA to check it against. The CDR3 is made up of 16 amino acids. Germline CDR1 reads DFQATT; CDR2 reads SNEGSKA (reference sequence). The CDR3 sequence is CSARRRLAGKQDTQYF.

The genes are TRBV11-1 and TRBJ2-3; TCRdb's D call of TRBD1 is untestable without DNA. CDR3 length: 14 amino acids. Germline V gene sequence: CDR1 SGHAT, CDR2 FQDESV (reference sequence). CDR3 loop: CASSPGRGIDTQYF.

The V call is TRBV4-1, the J call TRBJ2-4; the D gene TCRdb calls, TRBD1, cannot be checked with no DNA. The germline V gene encodes CDR1 MGHRA and CDR2 YSYEKL. The CDR3 extends over 13 amino acids. CDR3 amino acids: CASSPTGVRIQYF.

The chain has TRBV20-1 and TRBJ1-3. The CDR3 totals 13 residues. Germline V gives CDR1 DFQATT, CDR2 SNEGSKA (reference sequence). CDR3 amino acids: CSARPATGNTIYF.

The V and J genes are TRBV10-1 and TRBJ2-7; as DNA is missing, the TRBD1 call by TCRdb cannot be tested. Germline CDR1 is WNHNN and CDR2 is SYGVQD (reference sequence). This CDR3 is built from 13 residues. CDR3 sequence reads: CASTRGYPYEQYF.

J is TRBJ2-6 and V is TRBV11-2. Germline V gene sequence: CDR1 SGHAT, CDR2 FQNNGV. This CDR3 region has 11 residues. This CDR3 reads CASSLANVLTF.

The CDR3: CASRTGRIGELFF. The gene calls are TRBV3-1 and TRBJ2-2; the D gene TCRdb calls, TRBD1, cannot be checked with no DNA. There are 13 residues in the CDR3. Germline-derived CDR1 and CDR2 are LGHDT and YNNKEL (reference sequence).

The chain employs TRBV6-5 and TRBJ2-7; TCRdb outputs TRBD2, but without DNA this stays unchecked. The CDR3 length is 11 residues. The V gene's germline CDR1 is MNHEY and CDR2 SVGAGI. This chain's CDR3 is CASSYGVAEYF.

The chain couples TRBV6-5 to TRBJ1-6; the D gene TCRdb calls, TRBD1, cannot be checked with no DNA. The germline CDR1 and CDR2 sequences are MNHEY and SVGAGI. This CDR3 is 17 amino acids long. The CDR3 region is CASSYDRKSSYNSPLHF.

The chain carries TRBV11-2 and TRBJ2-1; lacking DNA, the TRBD2 call made by TCRdb goes unchecked. From germline, CDR1 is SGHAT and CDR2 FQNNGV. The CDR3 covers 19 residues. Here the CDR3 reads CASSLVTIRGGAFDNEQFF. Full variable domain (remainder filled in from reference TRBV11-2 and TRBJ2-1): EAGVAQSPRYKIIEKRQSVAFWCNPISGHATLYWYQQILGQGPKLLIQFQNNGVVDDSQLPKDRFSAERLKGVDSTLKIQPAKLEDSAVYLCASSLVTIRGGAFDNEQFFGPGTRLTVL.